The present T cell receptor (beta chain) was sequenced within a study of T cell responses to AZD1222 COVID-19 vaccine. Study conclusions and caveats: Repertoire sampling was restricted to post-peak T cell response timepoints. Only six AZD1222 recipients tested seropositive at baseline. Two AZD1222 doses significantly raised spike-specific TCR breadth and depth over controls.

Remarks on this clone: The antigen is unknown.

The protocol was immunoSEQ multiplex PCR, while the TCRdb copy is restricted to in-frame clones and leaves out a portion. In the table there are more than 65,000 clones, around four fifths of which are singletons. Pooled together were second doses at about 4 or about 12 weeks. Germline values: CDR1 GTSNPN, CDR2 SVGIG (reference sequence). CDR3 length: 13 amino acids. The V segment lost 8 bases and the J segment 3 bases; nucleotides outside the gene matches: 4. This sequence was found in an adult who received the AZD1222 COVID-19 vaccine. The V gene is TRBV30, the J gene TRBJ2-3, with 11 bases lining up with TRBD2. This material consisted of peripheral blood, taken 28 days after the second AZD1222 dose. The CDR3 DNA follows: TGTGCCGGAAGGACTAGCGGGACAGATACGCAGTATTTT. Its protein product is CAGRTSGTDTQYF. Combining the CDR3 with reference TRBV30 and TRBJ2-3 gives the whole variable domain SQTIHQWPATLVQPVGSPLSLECTVEGTSNPNLYWYRQAAGRGLQLLFYSVGIGQISSEVPQNLSASRPQDRQFILSSKKLLLSDSGFYLCAGRTSGTDTQYFGPGTRLTVL.